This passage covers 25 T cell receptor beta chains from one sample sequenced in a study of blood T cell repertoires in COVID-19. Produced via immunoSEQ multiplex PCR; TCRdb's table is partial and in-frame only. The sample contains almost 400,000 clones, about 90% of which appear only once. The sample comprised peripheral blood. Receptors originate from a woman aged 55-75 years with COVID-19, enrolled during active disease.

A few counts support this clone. The CDR3, as DNA: TGTGCCAGTAGCTTAGGGAGTTCGGGGAAACCAATAGAGTATTTT. This gives the protein CASSLGSSGKPIEYF. The chain employs TRBV19 and TRBJ2-3; tentative D call: TRBD2 (5 bases). Trimming removed 6 bases from V and 13 bases from J, with 26 bases in between. The CDR3 extends over 15 amino acids. From germline, CDR1 is LNHDA and CDR2 SQIVND (reference sequence).

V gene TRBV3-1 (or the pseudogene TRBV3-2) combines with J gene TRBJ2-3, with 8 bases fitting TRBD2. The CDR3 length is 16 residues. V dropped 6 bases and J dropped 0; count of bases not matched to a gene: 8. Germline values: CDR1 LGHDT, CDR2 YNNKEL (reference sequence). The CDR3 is CASSSFPGGSTDTQYF. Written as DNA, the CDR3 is TGTGCCAGCAGTTCCTTCCCGGGGGGGAGCACAGATACGCAGTATTTT.

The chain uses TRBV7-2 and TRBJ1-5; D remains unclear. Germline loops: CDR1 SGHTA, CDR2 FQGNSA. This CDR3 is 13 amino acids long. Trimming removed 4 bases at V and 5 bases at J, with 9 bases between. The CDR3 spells CASSSQVYQPQHF. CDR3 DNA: TGTGCCAGCAGCTCGCAGGTTTATCAGCCCCAGCATTTT.

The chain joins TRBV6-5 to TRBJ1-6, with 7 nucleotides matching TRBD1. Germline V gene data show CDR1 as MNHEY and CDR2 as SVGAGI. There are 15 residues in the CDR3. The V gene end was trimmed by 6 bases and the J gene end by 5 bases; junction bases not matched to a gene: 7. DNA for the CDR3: TGTGCCAGCAGGTCGAAGGGGGCGAATAATTCACCCCTCCACTTT. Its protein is CASRSKGANNSPLHF.

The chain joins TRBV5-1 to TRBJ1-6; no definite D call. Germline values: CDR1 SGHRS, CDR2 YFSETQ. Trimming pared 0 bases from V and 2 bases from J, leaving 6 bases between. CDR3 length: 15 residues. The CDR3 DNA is TGCGCCAGCAGCTTGGATTTCGCCTATAATTCACCCCTCCACTTT. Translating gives CASSLDFAYNSPLHF.

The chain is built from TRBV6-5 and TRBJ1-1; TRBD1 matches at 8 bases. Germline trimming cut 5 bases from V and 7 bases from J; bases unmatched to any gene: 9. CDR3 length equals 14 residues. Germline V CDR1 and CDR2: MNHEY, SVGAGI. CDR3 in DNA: TGTGCCAGCAGTCCGGGACAGGAAAGAGATGAAGCTTTCTTT. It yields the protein CASSPGQERDEAFF.

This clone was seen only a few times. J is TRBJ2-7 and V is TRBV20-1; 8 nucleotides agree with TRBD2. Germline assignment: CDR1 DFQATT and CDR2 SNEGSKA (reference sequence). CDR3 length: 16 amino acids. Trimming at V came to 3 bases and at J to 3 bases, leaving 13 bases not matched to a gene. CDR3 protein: CSASGIVASGFYEQYF. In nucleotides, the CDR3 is TGCAGTGCTAGTGGTATTGTGGCTAGCGGGTTCTACGAGCAGTACTTC.

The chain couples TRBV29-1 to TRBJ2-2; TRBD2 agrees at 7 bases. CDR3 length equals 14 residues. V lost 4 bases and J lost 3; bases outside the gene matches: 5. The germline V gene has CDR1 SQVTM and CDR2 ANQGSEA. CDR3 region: CSVVSGGYTGELFF. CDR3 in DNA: TGCAGCGTTGTTTCCGGGGGGTACACCGGGGAGCTGTTTTTT.

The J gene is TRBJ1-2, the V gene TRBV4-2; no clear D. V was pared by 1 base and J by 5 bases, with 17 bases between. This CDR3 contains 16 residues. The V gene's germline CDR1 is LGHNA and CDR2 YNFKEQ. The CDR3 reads CASSQGGSPGSYGYTF. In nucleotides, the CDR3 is TGTGCCAGCAGCCAAGGTGGATCCCCGGGTTCATATGGCTACACCTTC.

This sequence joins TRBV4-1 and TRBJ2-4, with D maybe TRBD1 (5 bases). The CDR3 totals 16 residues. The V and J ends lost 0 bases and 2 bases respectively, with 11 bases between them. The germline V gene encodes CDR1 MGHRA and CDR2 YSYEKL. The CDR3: CASSQEAGRTKNIQYF. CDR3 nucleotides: TGCGCCAGCAGCCAAGAGGCAGGGCGGACCAAAAACATTCAGTACTTC.

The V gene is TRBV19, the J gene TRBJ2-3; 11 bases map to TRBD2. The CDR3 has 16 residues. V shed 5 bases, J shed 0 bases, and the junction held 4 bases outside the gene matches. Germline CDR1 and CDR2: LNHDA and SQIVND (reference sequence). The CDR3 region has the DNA TGTGCCAGTAGTGATAGCGGGGGGGCCAGCACAGATACGCAGTATTTT. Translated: CASSDSGGASTDTQYF.

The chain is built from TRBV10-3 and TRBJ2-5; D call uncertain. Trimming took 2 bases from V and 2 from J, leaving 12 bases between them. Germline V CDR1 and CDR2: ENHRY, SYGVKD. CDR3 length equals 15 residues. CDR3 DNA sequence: TGTGCCATCAGTGAGCCTCTGACAAAACAAGAGACCCAGTACTTC. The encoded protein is CAISEPLTKQETQYF.

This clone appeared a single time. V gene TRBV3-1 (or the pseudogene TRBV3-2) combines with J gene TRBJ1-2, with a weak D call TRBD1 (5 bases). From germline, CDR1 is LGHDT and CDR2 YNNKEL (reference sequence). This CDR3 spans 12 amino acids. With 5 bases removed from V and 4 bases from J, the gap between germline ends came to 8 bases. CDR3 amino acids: CASSDSLYGYTF. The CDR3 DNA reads TGTGCCAGCAGCGACAGCCTCTATGGCTACACCTTC.

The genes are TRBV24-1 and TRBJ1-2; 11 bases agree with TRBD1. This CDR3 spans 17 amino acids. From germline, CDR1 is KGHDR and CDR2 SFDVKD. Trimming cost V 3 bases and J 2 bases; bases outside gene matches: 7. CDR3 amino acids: CATSDRTGGRGNYGYTF. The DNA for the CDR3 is TGTGCCACCAGTGATCGGACAGGGGGCCGGGGGAACTATGGCTACACCTTC.

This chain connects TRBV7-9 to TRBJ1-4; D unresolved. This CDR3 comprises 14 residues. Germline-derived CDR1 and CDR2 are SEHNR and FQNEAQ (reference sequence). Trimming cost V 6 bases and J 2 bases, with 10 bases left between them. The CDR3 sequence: CASSAGWTNEKLFF. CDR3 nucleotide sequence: TGTGCCAGCAGTGCGGGGTGGACTAATGAAAAACTGTTTTTT.

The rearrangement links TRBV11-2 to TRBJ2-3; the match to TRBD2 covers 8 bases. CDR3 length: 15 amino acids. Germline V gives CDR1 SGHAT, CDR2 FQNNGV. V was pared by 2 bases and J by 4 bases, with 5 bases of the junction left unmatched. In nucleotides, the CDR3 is TGTGCCAGCAGCTTATACGGGGGGGCGCCAGATACGCAGTATTTT. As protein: CASSLYGGAPDTQYF.

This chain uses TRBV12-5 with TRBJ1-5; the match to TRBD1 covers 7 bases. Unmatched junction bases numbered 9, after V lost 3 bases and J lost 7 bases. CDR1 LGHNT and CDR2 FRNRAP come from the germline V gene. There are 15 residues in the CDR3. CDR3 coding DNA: TGTGCTAGTGGTTTAGGGGACAGCCGGAGGCAGCCCCAGCATTTT. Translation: CASGLGDSRRQPQHF.

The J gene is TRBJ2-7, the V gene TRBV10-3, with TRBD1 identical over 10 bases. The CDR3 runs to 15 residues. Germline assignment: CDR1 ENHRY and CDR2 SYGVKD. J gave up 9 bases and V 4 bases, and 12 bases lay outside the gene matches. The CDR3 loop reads CAISGHDRGLEGQYF. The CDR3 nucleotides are TGTGCCATCAGTGGACACGACAGGGGGCTGGAAGGGCAGTACTTC.

This chain's CDR3 is CASSLLTSGATYEQYF. The CDR3 nucleotides read TGCGCCAGCAGCTTGCTGACTAGCGGGGCCACCTACGAGCAGTACTTC. V and J are TRBV5-1 and TRBJ2-7; 11 bases fit TRBD2. This CDR3 comprises 16 residues. Germline V CDR1 and CDR2: SGHRS, YFSETQ. The J segment lost 2 bases and the V segment lost 1 base, leaving 5 bases of the junction unmatched.

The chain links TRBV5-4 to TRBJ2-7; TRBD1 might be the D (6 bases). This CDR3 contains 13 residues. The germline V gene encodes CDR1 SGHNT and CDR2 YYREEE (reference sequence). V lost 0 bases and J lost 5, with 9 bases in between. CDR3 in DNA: TGTGCCAGCAGCTTGGTTGGGACAAACGAGCAGTACTTC. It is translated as CASSLVGTNEQYF.

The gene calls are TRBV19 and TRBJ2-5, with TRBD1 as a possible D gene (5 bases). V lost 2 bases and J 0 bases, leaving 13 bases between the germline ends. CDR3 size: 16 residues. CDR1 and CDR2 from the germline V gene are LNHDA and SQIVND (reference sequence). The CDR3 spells CASSITQGKYQETQYF. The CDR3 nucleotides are TGTGCCAGTAGTATAACGCAGGGAAAGTACCAAGAGACCCAGTACTTC.

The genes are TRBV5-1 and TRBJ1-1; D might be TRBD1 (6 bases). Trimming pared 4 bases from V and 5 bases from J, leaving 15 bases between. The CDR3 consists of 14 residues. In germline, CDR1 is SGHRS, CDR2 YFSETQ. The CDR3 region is CASSDGQLGTEAFF. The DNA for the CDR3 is TGCGCCAGCAGCGATGGACAGCTGGGGACTGAAGCTTTCTTT.

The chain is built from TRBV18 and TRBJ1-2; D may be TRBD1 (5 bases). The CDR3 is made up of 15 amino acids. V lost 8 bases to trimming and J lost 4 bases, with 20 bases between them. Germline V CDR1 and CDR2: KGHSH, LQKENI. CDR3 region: CASTTTREEVYGYTF. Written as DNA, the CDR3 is TGTGCCAGCACGACAACCAGGGAGGAGGTCTATGGCTACACCTTC.

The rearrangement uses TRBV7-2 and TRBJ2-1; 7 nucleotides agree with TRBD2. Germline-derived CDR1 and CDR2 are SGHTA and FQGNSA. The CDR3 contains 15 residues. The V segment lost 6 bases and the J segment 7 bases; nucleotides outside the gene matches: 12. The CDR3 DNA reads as TGTGCCAGCAGAATAACAGCGGGGCTTTCAAATGAGCAGTTCTTC. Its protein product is CASRITAGLSNEQFF.

CDR3 sequence (DNA): TGTGCCGCTAAGGGGGGGTACGGCTACACCTTC. Protein sequence: CAAKGGYGYTF. J is TRBJ1-2 and V is TRBV12-3 or TRBV12-4, with TRBD1 as a possible D gene (6 bases). V gave up 11 bases and J gave up 8 bases, with 15 bases separating them. This CDR3 has 11 amino acids.